In this sample, the clone carrying this T cell receptor (beta chain) turned up a few times. The ends were cut back, 5 bases at V and 4 bases at J, with 20 bases in the middle. The CDR3 runs 16 residues. In germline, CDR1 is SGHVS, CDR2 FQNEAQ. Here immunoSEQ multiplex PCR was the method, and the copy in TCRdb shows in-frame clones only, minus some. The sample contains some 130,000 clones, 75% to 90% of which appear only once. The data derive from a study of T cell responses to AZD1222 COVID-19 vaccine. The material was peripheral blood, obtained on day 0 of AZD1222 vaccination. The chain carries TRBV7-8 and TRBJ1-2; weak D call: TRBD1 (5 bases). This TCR was recovered from an adult in good health. In nucleotides, the CDR3 is TGTGCCAGCAGCCCCCCCGGGGGGGGGTTTCGCTATGGCTACACCTTC. Its protein is CASSPPGGGFRYGYTF.